Each of the 28 T cell receptor beta chains below was sequenced from the same sample in a study of blood T cell repertoires in COVID-19. TCRdb's table, derived via immunoSEQ multiplex PCR, lists solely in-frame clones and lacks some. The table records fewer than 120,000 clones, 70% to 90% of them present only once. The sequenced sample consisted of peripheral blood. The receptors derive from a human donor in a cohort sampled during active COVID-19.

The chain uses TRBV7-9 and TRBJ2-7; TRBD1 might be the D (6 bases). The CDR3 runs to 12 residues. Germline V gene sequence: CDR1 SEHNR, CDR2 FQNEAQ (reference sequence). Between the trimmed V and J ends, which lost 5 bases and 2 bases, there was a span of 7 bases. Here the CDR3 reads CASSRQAYEQYF. DNA for the CDR3: TGTGCCAGCAGCCGACAGGCCTACGAGCAGTACTTC.

V usage is TRBV19 and J usage is TRBJ2-1; 10 bases line up with TRBD2. V lost 10 bases to trimming and J lost 0 bases; unmatched junction nucleotides: 9. CDR1 is LNHDA, CDR2 SQIVND, per germline (reference sequence). This CDR3 has 16 residues. The CDR3 DNA follows: TGTGCCACCGCGACTAGCGGGTTAAGCTCCTACAATGAGCAGTTCTTC. The encoded protein is CATATSGLSSYNEQFF.

This rearrangement joins TRBV4-1 to TRBJ2-3; TRBD2 matches 10 bases. The CDR3 contains 17 residues. Germline CDR1 reads MGHRA; CDR2 reads YSYEKL. The trim removed 2 bases at V and 3 bases at J, leaving 8 bases unmatched. The CDR3 loop reads CASSQLKREGHTDTQYF. Here the CDR3 DNA reads TGCGCCAGCAGCCAACTTAAGCGGGAGGGCCATACAGATACGCAGTATTTT.

The chain links TRBV27 to TRBJ2-1; 7 positions agree with TRBD2. The V gene's germline CDR1 is MNHEY and CDR2 SMNVEV (reference sequence). This CDR3 is 17 amino acids long. V lost 0 bases and J lost 4; bases outside the gene matches: 9. The CDR3 loop is CASSLSRGRAVYNEQFF. The CDR3 bases are TGTGCCAGCAGTTTATCTCGGGGGAGGGCCGTGTACAATGAGCAGTTCTTC.

The CDR3 region has the DNA TGTGCCAGCAGTGACAGAACTAATGAAAAACTGTTTTTT. Translating gives CASSDRTNEKLFF. The rearrangement uses TRBV6-1 and TRBJ1-4; D gene unclear. CDR3 length: 13 residues. Germline CDR1 and CDR2: MNHNS and SASEGT. Trimming took off 3 bases at V and 1 base at J, with 3 bases between the two ends.

The chain has TRBV7-2 and TRBJ1-1; D is uncertain. Germline V CDR1 and CDR2: SGHTA, FQGNSA. V was cut by 1 base and J by 4 bases, with 16 bases left in between. The CDR3 is 16 residues long. CDR3 DNA: TGTGCCAGCAGCTTAGTTGTGAGGGCGATAGGCACTGAAGCTTTCTTT. Translated: CASSLVVRAIGTEAFF.

V and J are TRBV10-2 and TRBJ2-3; D perhaps matches TRBD2 (5 bases). Germline V gene data show CDR1 as WSHSY and CDR2 as SAAADI. V shed 11 bases and J shed 2 bases, with 14 bases lying between them. CDR3 length: 13 amino acids. This CDR3 reads CAEGGQTTDTQYF. The CDR3, as DNA: TGCGCCGAGGGTGGGCAGACCACAGATACGCAGTATTTT.

The chain employs TRBV10-2 and TRBJ1-5; D remains ambiguous. Germline V CDR1 and CDR2: WSHSY, SAAADI. V was trimmed by 6 bases and J by 1 base, leaving 16 bases between them. There are 16 residues in the CDR3. The CDR3: CASRDGGSISNQPQHF. The CDR3 DNA sequence: TGCGCCAGCAGGGACGGTGGGAGTATAAGCAATCAGCCCCAGCATTTT.

This chain joins TRBV24-1 and TRBJ2-3; no clear D. There are 15 residues in the CDR3. V shed 3 bases and J shed 4 bases, with 13 bases lying between them. Germline assignment: CDR1 KGHDR and CDR2 SFDVKD. Here the CDR3 DNA reads TGTGCCACCAGTGATGCCCCTTTTAGTGCAGATACGCAGTATTTT. Translation: CATSDAPFSADTQYF.

The V and J genes are TRBV27 and TRBJ1-5; 10 bases match TRBD1. The length of the CDR3 is 16 residues. The trim removed 0 bases at V and 6 bases at J, leaving 5 bases unmatched. CDR1 and CDR2 (germline): MNHEY, SMNVEV (reference sequence). Here the CDR3 reads CASSLSGTGVVQPQHF. CDR3 in DNA: TGTGCCAGCAGTTTATCCGGGACAGGGGTGGTTCAGCCCCAGCATTTT.

In nucleotides, the CDR3 is TGTGCCAGCAGCTTACGCGGAACAGATACGCAGTATTTT. It is translated as CASSLRGTDTQYF. This sequence joins TRBV5-6 and TRBJ2-3; D is uncertain. The germline gives CDR1 SGHDT, CDR2 YYEEEE. The V gene lost 2 bases and the J gene lost 3 bases, with 7 bases spanning the gap. CDR3 length equals 13 residues.

The V and J genes are TRBV27 and TRBJ2-2; possible D gene TRBD2, 6 bases. V lost 9 bases to trimming and J lost 5 bases, with 16 bases between them. The CDR3 has 14 residues. CDR1 is MNHEY and CDR2 is SMNVEV in the germline V gene (reference sequence). This CDR3 reads CASTYGTLTGELFF. DNA of the CDR3: TGTGCCAGTACCTACGGGACTCTTACCGGGGAGCTGTTTTTT.

The chain's CDR3 is CASNGQLQETQYF. The CDR3 DNA follows: TGTGCCAGCAATGGACAGCTCCAAGAGACCCAGTACTTC. The chain uses TRBV2 and TRBJ2-5; a possible D gene is TRBD1 (6 bases). This CDR3 spans 13 amino acids. CDR1 is SNHLY and CDR2 is FYNNEI in the germline V gene. V shed 7 bases and J shed 1 base, with 10 bases lying between them.

The CDR3 nucleotides are TGTGCCAGCAGCCAAGAAACAGGCGGGGAGCTGTTTTTT. Encoded protein: CASSQETGGELFF. The genes are TRBV4-2 and TRBJ2-2, with D perhaps matching TRBD1 (5 bases). The CDR3 loop spans 13 amino acids. The germline gives CDR1 LGHNA, CDR2 YNFKEQ. The ends were cut back, 0 bases at V and 7 bases at J, with 6 bases in the middle.

V is TRBV6-2 or TRBV6-3 and J is TRBJ1-5, with 7 bases lining up with TRBD1. The CDR3 is 15 amino acids. The J segment lost 9 bases and the V segment lost 3 bases, leaving 11 bases of the junction unmatched. The germline gives CDR1 MNHEY, CDR2 SVGEGT. This chain's CDR3 is CASSYSTGFRGPQHF. CDR3 nucleotide sequence: TGTGCCAGCAGTTATTCGACAGGGTTTCGAGGGCCCCAGCATTTT.

The chain links TRBV27 to TRBJ2-1, with TRBD2 matching 11 bases. The J segment lost 4 bases and the V segment lost 2 bases, leaving 4 bases of the junction unmatched. Germline CDR1 and CDR2: MNHEY and SMNVEV (reference sequence). The CDR3 is 16 amino acids. DNA of the CDR3: TGTGCCAGCAGTTTAGGTAGCGGGAGGGTGTACAATGAGCAGTTCTTC. Amino acid sequence: CASSLGSGRVYNEQFF.

The V gene is TRBV5-1, the J gene TRBJ1-4; 7 bases align to TRBD1. Germline values: CDR1 SGHRS, CDR2 YFSETQ. The length of the CDR3 is 14 residues. The V segment lost 1 base and the J segment 7 bases; nucleotides outside the gene matches: 4. CDR3 loop: CASSLNRGSEKLFF. In nucleotides, the CDR3 is TGCGCCAGCAGCTTGAACAGGGGATCTGAAAAACTGTTTTTT.

The V gene is TRBV7-9, the J gene TRBJ2-7; 8 bases match TRBD1. Germline trimming cut 5 bases from V and 1 base from J; bases unmatched to any gene: 7. Germline values: CDR1 SEHNR, CDR2 FQNEAQ (reference sequence). The CDR3 length is 15 residues. The CDR3 reads CASSLRGQESYEQYF. DNA for the CDR3: TGTGCCAGCAGCCTACGGGGACAGGAGTCCTACGAGCAGTACTTC.

Turning to this clone: Other DNA sequences in the same sample also yield this CDR3. V and J are TRBV5-1 and TRBJ1-4; 7 nucleotides align to TRBD1. The ends lost 3 bases at V and 0 bases at J; junction bases unmatched: 5. Germline assignment: CDR1 SGHRS and CDR2 YFSETQ. CDR3 length: 16 residues. CDR3 amino acids: CASSSGQTATNEKLFF. As DNA, the CDR3 is TGCGCCAGCAGCTCGGGACAGACTGCAACTAATGAAAAACTGTTTTTT.

This rearrangement joins TRBV27 to TRBJ1-5; D is perhaps TRBD1 (6 bases). Per the germline V gene, CDR1 is MNHEY and CDR2 is SMNVEV (reference sequence). The CDR3 covers 16 residues. V lost 5 bases and J lost 0, with 14 bases in between. The CDR3 spells CASSPEDSHSNQPQHF. The CDR3 nucleotides are TGTGCCAGCAGTCCGGAGGACAGTCATAGCAATCAGCCCCAGCATTTT.

The sample holds one count of this clone. CDR3 sequence reads: CASSVRSGDKVSGNTIYF. The CDR3 DNA is TGTGCCAGCAGCGTCCGGTCAGGGGATAAAGTGTCAGGAAACACCATATATTTT. The chain has TRBV9 and TRBJ1-3, with D perhaps matching TRBD1 (6 bases). Germline V gene data show CDR1 as SGDLS and CDR2 as YYNGEE. V shed 2 bases and J shed 4 bases, with 22 bases lying between them. The CDR3 loop spans 18 amino acids. Full variable domain (missing parts from reference TRBV9 and TRBJ1-3): DSGVTQTPKHLITATGQRVTLRCSPRSGDLSVYWYQQSLDQGLQFLIQYYNGEERAKGNILERFSAQQFPDLHSELNLSSLELGDSALYFCASSVRSGDKVSGNTIYFGEGSWLTVV.

V gene TRBV28 combines with J gene TRBJ2-5; 15 positions agree with TRBD2. The V segment lost 6 bases and the J segment 4 bases; nucleotides outside the gene matches: 9. The V gene's germline CDR1 is MDHEN and CDR2 SYDVKM. The CDR3 runs to 17 residues. CDR3 bases: TGTGCCAGCAGCCCTAGGACTAGCGGGAGGGGATTAGAGACCCAGTACTTC. Protein sequence: CASSPRTSGRGLETQYF.

This sequence joins TRBV5-1 and TRBJ2-1; D perhaps matches TRBD1 (5 bases). V was pared by 2 bases and J by 0 bases, with 12 bases between. The germline V gene encodes CDR1 SGHRS and CDR2 YFSETQ. The CDR3 totals 16 residues. In DNA, the CDR3 is TGCGCCAGCAGCTTCTCCGAACAGGACTCCTACAATGAGCAGTTCTTC. Its protein product is CASSFSEQDSYNEQFF.

V usage is TRBV10-3 and J usage is TRBJ1-4, with TRBD1 as a possible D gene (6 bases). Germline CDR1 is ENHRY and CDR2 is SYGVKD. The CDR3 length is 15 residues. V lost 5 bases and J 5 bases, leaving 15 bases between the germline ends. The CDR3 is CAISKTGRGNEKLFF. The CDR3 nucleotides are TGTGCCATCAGTAAGACAGGCCGTGGGAATGAAAAACTGTTTTTT.

This chain links TRBV30 with TRBJ1-5; D is possibly TRBD1 (5 bases). Germline V gives CDR1 GTSNPN, CDR2 SVGIG (reference sequence). The CDR3 is 14 residues long. V lost 2 bases, J lost 4 bases, and 12 bases lay in between. The CDR3 loop is CAWSQGSRNQPQHF. Here the CDR3 DNA reads TGTGCCTGGAGTCAGGGCAGCAGGAATCAGCCCCAGCATTTT.

The chain links TRBV6-5 to TRBJ2-5, with 7 bases fitting TRBD2. The CDR3 has 15 residues. Germline V gives CDR1 MNHEY, CDR2 SVGAGI. Trimming cost V 7 bases and J 1 base; bases outside gene matches: 9. The CDR3 coding sequence is TGTGCCAGCACTCCATCCGGCGGGGGCCAAGAGACCCAGTACTTC. Its translation: CASTPSGGGQETQYF.

J is TRBJ2-3 and V is TRBV19; D uncertain. This CDR3 region has 14 residues. Per the germline V gene, CDR1 is LNHDA and CDR2 is SQIVND (reference sequence). Trimming left V 5 bases short and J 2 bases short, with 11 bases between. The CDR3 loop is CASSEHRVTDTQYF. CDR3 DNA sequence: TGTGCCAGTAGTGAACACAGAGTCACAGATACGCAGTATTTT.

The V call is TRBV18, the J call TRBJ2-7; D perhaps matches TRBD2 (6 bases). In germline, CDR1 is KGHSH, CDR2 LQKENI. Trimming took off 4 bases at V and 2 bases at J, with 27 bases between the two ends. This CDR3 comprises 19 residues. CDR3 loop: CASSLFVQTGTLRTYEQYF. The CDR3 DNA sequence: TGTGCCAGCTCACTTTTCGTACAAACCGGGACTCTCCGCACCTACGAGCAGTACTTC.